The present T cell receptor beta chain was sequenced within a study of T cell responses to AZD1222 COVID-19 vaccine. Concerning this clone: Its antigen is unidentified.

General observations from the study: At study baseline, merely over 5 AZD1222 recipients were seropositive. With dominance at 160-218 and 743-854, vaccine-associated CD4 TCRs spanned spike.

Only in-frame clones appear in the TCRdb table, and some are missing; sequencing was by immunoSEQ multiplex PCR. The table records roughly 150,000 clones, roughly 89% of them present only once. The CDR3 contains 16 residues. Trimming shortened V by 1 base and J by 2 bases, and 18 bases separated the two germline ends. The germline CDR1 and CDR2 sequences are SQVTM and ANQGSEA. Sequencing used peripheral blood, obtained on day 0 of AZD1222 vaccination. This chain connects TRBV29-1 to TRBJ2-7; D is unclear. The sequence was collected from an adult in good health. The CDR3 protein is CSVEGRGRQAPYEQYF. In DNA, the CDR3 is TGCAGCGTTGAAGGGAGAGGACGGCAGGCCCCCTACGAGCAGTACTTC.